This record concerns one T cell receptor beta chain sequence. The ends were cut back, 4 bases at V and 9 bases at J, with 13 bases in the middle. The CDR3 loop spans 13 amino acids. The V gene's germline CDR1 is LNHNV and CDR2 YYDKDF (reference sequence). Original analysis: It was from reference gene primer amplification that nucleated cell counts were estimated. Sequenced by immunoSEQ multiplex PCR; TCRdb stores in-frame clones only, minus some. V, J and clone size are taken as reported in that table, and D and trimming were inferred from the DNA itself. The sample contains 200,000 to 300,000 clones, about 90% of which appear only once. This sample was included in a study of blood T cell repertoires in COVID-19. Turning to the study itself: There were acute and convalescent COVID-19 samples, and they came from the United States, Italy and Spain. Sources were T cells, B-cell-depleted T cells, or PBMCs; the material itself was cDNA or gDNA.

Material for sequencing was peripheral blood. The TCR sequence derives from a woman in her twenties or thirties who had recovered from COVID-19. The gene calls are TRBV15 and TRBJ2-1; D is perhaps TRBD1 (5 bases). The CDR3 DNA follows: TGTGCCACCAGCACATTTCAGGGAATTGAGCAGTTCTTC. Its translation: CATSTFQGIEQFF.